This T cell receptor beta chain was obtained from a study of shared clonotypes between healthy human individuals. CDR3 length equals 13 residues. V lost 4 bases and J 2 bases, leaving 9 bases between the germline ends. The germline CDR1 and CDR2 sequences are ENHRY and SYGVKD. The method was immunoSEQ multiplex PCR; TCRdb's version includes in-frame clones alone and lacks a portion of them. This table holds about 2.3 million clones, 85% to 95% found once. The count of this clone is one. Its antigen is currently unknown. General observations from the study: The low donor count limited represented genetic and exposure-history diversity. Clonotypes not shared had lower generation probabilities than those common to all four donors. The naive CD4 repertoires of a handful of donors were compared, and approximately 4.5% of clonotypes were shared.

The chain employs TRBV10-3 and TRBJ2-7, with D tentatively TRBD1 (6 bases). The clonotype originates from a man younger than 35 in good health. Some clones in this sample may be carry-over from other donors' samples. The sample comprised naive CD4+ T cells from PBMCs. As to subset: CD45RA+ positively selected. CDR3 sequence reads: CAISGNRAYEQYF. CDR3 nucleotides: TGTGCCATCAGTGGGAACAGGGCCTACGAGCAGTACTTC.